The T cell receptor (beta chain) described here comes from a study of early T cells in non-severe SARS-CoV-2 infection. Study context: From unsorted whole blood, bulk RNA was sequenced, and the chains remained unpaired. Study-level findings and limits: CD4 and private specificities were missed by VDJdb matching, which favored anti-spike CD8 responses.

Many counts were recorded for this clonotype. Its antigen is unknown. The library protocol tagged individual cDNA molecules with unique molecular identifiers. Each CDR3 protein is one row after TCRdb ran MiXCR on the 5' RACE reads. The sample includes roughly 28,000 distinct CDR3 sequences, approximately 4.6% of them seen just once. V was cut by 4 bases and J by 5 bases, with 15 bases left in between. There are 15 residues in the CDR3. The TCR comes from an adult who was a healthcare worker with PCR-confirmed SARS-CoV-2 infection or an uninfected control (not recorded which). The sequencing sample was made of whole blood. V is TRBV23-1 and J is TRBJ1-5; a weak D match, TRBD1 (6 bases). TRBV23-1 carries the ORF label, with uncertain function. CDR3 region: CASSLKGDTDQPQHF. In DNA, the CDR3 is TGCGCCAGCAGTCTTAAAGGGGACACAGATCAGCCCCAGCATTTT.